This TCR beta chain is from a study of shared clonotypes between healthy human individuals. General study results and limits: With a handful of donors compared, approximately 5% of naive CD4 clonotypes were shared. The generation probabilities recorded for non-shared clonotypes fell below those of clonotypes shared by all four donors.

A note on this clone: Antigen unknown.

It was across several immunoSEQ plates that each subset's genomic DNA was evenly split. Assay: immunoSEQ multiplex PCR; the TCRdb copy retains only in-frame clones and omits some. The repertoire holds about 2.3 million clones, with just under 95% as singletons. The CDR3 runs to 16 residues. The germline V gene has CDR1 SGHTS and CDR2 YDEGEE. Trimming cost V 2 bases and J 6 bases, with 18 bases left between them. This receptor was obtained from a man between 18 and 35 years old in good health. Some clones in this sample may be carry-over from other donors' samples. Material for sequencing was naive CD4+ T cells from PBMCs. Indicated subset: CD45RA+ positively selected. This chain uses TRBV5-8 with TRBJ2-1, with D unresolved. CDR3 nucleotide sequence: TGTGCCAGCAGCTTCCCTTGGCCTGCACCCTTCAATGAGCAGTTCTTC. It codes for CASSFPWPAPFNEQFF. Supplemented by reference TRBV5-8 and TRBJ2-1, the full variable domain reads EAGVTQSPTHLIKTRGQQATLRCSPISGHTSVYWYQQALGLGLQFLLWYDEGEERNRGNFPPRFSGRQFPNYSSELNVNALELEDSALYLCASSFPWPAPFNEQFFGPGTRLTVL.